This is a list of T cell receptor beta chains from one sample in a study of blood T cells in healthy people across ages. TCRdb ran MiXCR on the 5' RACE reads and lists one entry per CDR3 protein. The sample includes 1,500,000 or so distinct CDR3 sequences, 40% to 45% seen only once; the top ten take approximately 4.1%. Sequenced sample: blood. The receptors stem from a woman under 30 in good health. Both conserved end residues are part of each CDR3. D genes are given only for firm matches. The size entry is marked missing in some rows and otherwise reads once, few, many or a size class.

D gene	clone size	J gene	V gene	CDR3 DNA	CDR3 protein
NA	NA	TRBJ2-1	TRBV18	TGTGTCGGCTCACCAATAGGCGAGAACAATGAGCAGTTCTTC	CVGSPIGENNEQFF
NA	few	TRBJ2-1	TRBV30	TGTGCCTGGAGGTGGGGTAGCAATGAGCAGTTCTTC	CAWRWGSNEQFF
TRBD2	NA	TRBJ2-3	TRBV7-9	TGTGCCAGCAGCTCCCAGACTAGCATCCGAGATACGCAGTATTTT	CASSSQTSIRDTQYF
NA	many	TRBJ2-7	TRBV3-1	TGTGCCAGCAGCCAGTCAGGCTACAAGCAGTACTTC	CASSQSGYKQYF
NA	NA	TRBJ1-4	TRBV20-1	TGCAGTGCCATCAGGAGGGGCAGGGAAAAACTGTTTTTT	CSAIRRGREKLFF
NA	NA	TRBJ2-3	TRBV2	TGTGCCAGCAGTGTGGGCAGGACCACAGATACGCAGTATTTT	CASSVGRTTDTQYF
NA	NA	TRBJ1-1	TRBV9	TGTGCCAGCAGCCATGGGACTGCTCGTGAAGCTTTCTTT	CASSHGTAREAFF
NA	NA	TRBJ2-7	TRBV20-1	TGCAGTGCTAGAGGGGTATCGGGAGACCACGAGCAGTACTTC	CSARGVSGDHEQYF
NA	once	TRBJ2-6	TRBV12-3/TRBV12-4	TGTGCCAGCAGTTCCCCCCGGGCTGGGGCCAACGTCCTGACTTTC	CASSSPRAGANVLTF
TRBD2	NA	TRBJ2-1	TRBV29-1	TGCAGCGTTGAAGGGTCCCAGACTAGCGGGAGCTATGAGCAGTTCTTC	CSVEGSQTSGSYEQFF
TRBD1	NA	TRBJ2-7	TRBV4-3	TGCGCCAGCAGCCAAGTATGGGACAGGGCTTACGAGCAGTACTTC	CASSQVWDRAYEQYF
NA	NA	TRBJ2-1	TRBV29-1	TGCAGCGTTGCTGGGCAGGACTATGAGCAGTTCTTC	CSVAGQDYEQFF
TRBD2	NA	TRBJ2-1	TRBV11-3	TGTGCCAGCAGCGCTAGCGGGGTGAGCTCCTACAATGAGCAGTTCTTC	CASSASGVSSYNEQFF
NA	NA	TRBJ2-5	TRBV20-1	TGCAGTGCGGAGGCAGGGGTTCAAGAGACCCAGTACTTC	CSAEAGVQETQYF
NA	NA	TRBJ2-5	TRBV6-2/TRBV6-3	TGTGCCAGCAGTTACGCGGGATCTAGGGAGACCCAGTACTTC	CASSYAGSRETQYF
NA	NA	TRBJ1-1	TRBV4-1	TGCGCCACCAACCCGGGGGGGGCAGGGAACACTGAAGCTTTCTTT	CATNPGGAGNTEAFF
NA	few	TRBJ1-5	TRBV15	TGTGCCACCAGCAGAGCAGGGTACAATCAGCCCCAGCATTTT	CATSRAGYNQPQHF
NA	NA	TRBJ2-5	TRBV29-1	TGCAGCGTTGAGGCCGTTCAGAAAGAGACCCAGTACTTC	CSVEAVQKETQYF
NA	NA	TRBJ1-2	TRBV4-3	TGCGCCAGCAGCCAAGATTTGGCTGGCGAAGACGGCTACACCTTC	CASSQDLAGEDGYTF
NA	NA	TRBJ2-7	TRBV7-9	TGTGCCAGCAGCTCACCACAGGGACCCCGCGAGCAGTACTTC	CASSSPQGPREQYF
NA	few	TRBJ2-7	TRBV6-2/TRBV6-3	TGTGCCAGCAGTTACTTGGGGGCGCTGAACGAGCAGTACTTC	CASSYLGALNEQYF
NA	NA	TRBJ1-6	TRBV6-6	TGTGCCAGCAGGGGGGACGGCGACTATAATTCACCCCTCCACTTT	CASRGDGDYNSPLHF
NA	NA	TRBJ2-7	TRBV6-2/TRBV6-3	TGTGCCAGCAGTTACTCGGGTTACAATGAGCAGTACTTC	CASSYSGYNEQYF
NA	few	TRBJ1-2	TRBV12-3/TRBV12-4	TGTGCCAGCACCTTTGGGTGGGGAGGCTACACCTTC	CASTFGWGGYTF
TRBD1	NA	TRBJ2-3	TRBV6-5	TGTGCCAGCAGGGGACCCGACAGGGTGGGACGGGATACGCAGTATTTT	CASRGPDRVGRDTQYF
NA	few	TRBJ2-3	TRBV29-1	TGCAGCGTGGAACAGGGAAAAGATACGCAGTATTTT	CSVEQGKDTQYF
NA	few	TRBJ2-5	TRBV29-1	TGCAGCGTTGGAGGGGACATCCAAGAGACCCAGTACTTC	CSVGGDIQETQYF
NA	NA	TRBJ2-3	TRBV12-3/TRBV12-4	TGTGCCAGCACCTCGGTAGCGGAGAGGAACACAGATCCGCAGTATTTT	CASTSVAERNTDPQYF
NA	few	TRBJ1-1	TRBV4-1	TGCGCCAGCAGCCAAGCTTCAGGGTCCCATTACCCTGAAGCTTTCTTT	CASSQASGSHYPEAFF
TRBD2	NA	TRBJ2-1	TRBV6-1	TGTGCCAGCAGTCCGGGGACTAGCGCCAACAATGAGCAGTTCTTC	CASSPGTSANNEQFF
NA	few	TRBJ2-3	TRBV3-1	TGTGCCAGCAGTCGCCGGACCGCTGGGAATAGGGATACGCAGTATTTT	CASSRRTAGNRDTQYF
NA	few	TRBJ2-1	TRBV6-5	TGTGCCAGCAGTTTGGGGCCTCTCGGGGTCAATGAGCAGTTCTTC	CASSLGPLGVNEQFF
TRBD1	NA	TRBJ1-2	TRBV7-2	TGTGCCAGCAGCTACCGACAGGGTTACTACACCTTC	CASSYRQGYYTF
TRBD2	many	TRBJ2-3	TRBV4-2	TGTGCCAGCAGCCAAGATCCAGCGGGGGGCACAGATACGCAGTATTTT	CASSQDPAGGTDTQYF
NA	NA	TRBJ2-1	TRBV6-1	TGTGCCAGCAGTGTGATGGGCGAGCAGTTCTTC	CASSVMGEQFF
NA	NA	TRBJ2-2	TRBV15	TGTGCCACCAGCAGAGATCTGACAGGGAGGGGCGGGGAGCTGTTTTTT	CATSRDLTGRGGELFF
NA	many	TRBJ2-1	TRBV12-3/TRBV12-4	TGTGCCAGCAGCCCCCTATCGTACAATGAGCAGTTCTTC	CASSPLSYNEQFF
NA	few	TRBJ2-1	TRBV4-3	TGCGCCAGCAGCCAAGGTGGCGGGCCATTCTACAATGAGCAGTTCTTC	CASSQGGGPFYNEQFF
NA	few	TRBJ2-1	TRBV2	TGTGCCACCCTTCCTCTGGGGCCGGCCGTGGAGCAGTTCTTC	CATLPLGPAVEQFF
NA	NA	TRBJ1-5	TRBV6-1	TGTGCCAGCAGTGAAGCGGGGGGAAGGCCCCAGCATTTT	CASSEAGGRPQHF
NA	NA	TRBJ1-5	TRBV6-1	TGTGCCAGCAGTGTGGTGGAGGGGGATCAGCCCCAGCATTTT	CASSVVEGDQPQHF
NA	NA	TRBJ1-4	TRBV6-6	TGTGCCAGCAGAGGGCTGGGAGTGGCTGAAAAACTGTTTTTT	CASRGLGVAEKLFF
NA	few	TRBJ1-1	TRBV7-2	TGTGCCAGCAGCTTAGTAGCGGGCCAAAACACTGAAGCTTTCTTT	CASSLVAGQNTEAFF
NA	NA	TRBJ2-7	TRBV28	TGTGCCAGCAGTTTCGGGACCGCGAGCTGGGAGCAGTACTTC	CASSFGTASWEQYF
NA	NA	TRBJ2-1	TRBV6-5	TGTGCCAGCAGTTACTCGTCAGGGATTGCCTACAATGAGCAGTTCTTC	CASSYSSGIAYNEQFF
TRBD2	few	TRBJ2-2	TRBV28	TGTGCCAGCAGTTCGGGACTAACTACCGGGGAGCTGTTTTTT	CASSSGLTTGELFF
TRBD2	NA	TRBJ2-7	TRBV5-1	TGCGCCAGCAGCGCAACTAGCGAAGAGCAGTACTTC	CASSATSEEQYF
TRBD2	NA	TRBJ2-3	TRBV9	TGTGCCAGCAGCGCGAAACTAGCGGGACGCTCTAGCACAGATACGCAGTATTTT	CASSAKLAGRSSTDTQYF
NA	NA	TRBJ2-4	TRBV6-2/TRBV6-3	TGTGCCAGCAGTTACGCCTTCCCGGGGCGGACTACCAAAAACATTCAGTACTTC	CASSYAFPGRTTKNIQYF
TRBD1	NA	TRBJ2-1	TRBV4-1	TGCGCCAGCAGCCGAAAGACAGGGGACATCTTCGGGGACGAGCAGTTCTTC	CASSRKTGDIFGDEQFF